This T cell receptor (beta chain) was observed in a study of T cell responses to AZD1222 COVID-19 vaccine (dated by TCRdb to about 2021). Study-wide context: A total of around 240 trial participants underwent TCR sequencing, of whom 207 received two doses of AZD1222 and some 25 received two doses of the MenACWY control vaccine. Trial participants were enrolled by age into subgroups of 18-55, 56-69 and 70-plus years, and around 150, 28 and 57 TCR-sequenced participants, respectively, were included in these subgroups. Overall results and qualifications from the work: Vaccine-associated CD4 TCRs spanned the whole spike protein, with dominant responses in regions 160-218 and 743-854. Participants were mostly white British, with more females than males. The authors suggested clonal diversity may have been underestimated. After two AZD1222 doses, both the breadth and the depth of spike-specific TCRs were significantly higher than at day 0 and than in MenACWY recipients. Reportedly, almost half of the unique spike-specific TCRs recognized epitopes lying outside the regions that are mutated in the B.1.351 and B.1.1.7 variants. Because no samples from the day 14 peak response were available, repertoires could be characterized only after the peak T cell response. The 56-69-year group was small, and its depth increase did not reach significance, likely because of low power. Conclusions about previously exposed vaccinees are limited because only a handful of AZD1222 recipients were SARS-CoV-2 seropositive at baseline.

The CDR3 regions of human TCRbeta chains were subjected to immunosequencing. As for the authors' bioinformatics: TCRs in the repertoires were compared against a reference library of SARS-CoV-2-specific TCRs that had been generated with the MIRA antigen-specificity platform. Breadth was defined as the fraction of unique TCRs that were SARS-CoV-2-associated, and depth was defined as the fraction of total T cells that were SARS-CoV-2-associated. Using the MIRA data, each spike-specific TCR was mapped to the spike region that the TCR reacts to and placed in a CD4 or CD8 class. Log10-transformed breadth and depth values were compared by one-way ANOVA with Sidak's multiple comparisons tests. What TCRdb holds here is the immuneACCESS table cut down to in-frame rearrangements. Part of the clones is not present; checked against another copy, under half of the missing clones reflect an unresolved V gene, and the others are unexplained. The D gene and trimming were derived from the DNA, and the V and J assignments and clone size from that table. The sample table lists tens of thousands of clones, 70% to 90% of them with a count of one. About 10% of the sample is taken by the ten largest.

Comment on this clone: Its specific antigen is unknown. No much larger clone exists at a distance of one base, and base qualities are not known.

CDR1 and CDR2, per the germline V gene (reference sequence), are SEHNR and FQNEAQ. Including the terminal cysteine and phenylalanine, the CDR3 comprises 16 residues. Only the CDR3 DNA is retained, 48 bases long and in frame from the first base. Trimming takes 4 bases from V and 10 bases from J, and the germline ends sit 24 bases apart. The time point label here, explained by the study, means: about 28 days (+/-7) after the second vaccine dose. AZD1222 recipients with second doses at about 4 weeks or about 12 weeks were pooled, because spike-specific TCR depth and breadth did not differ between schedules. Vaccinee samples came from UK trials COV001 and COV002, including a single-blind randomized controlled phase 2/3 trial of AZD1222 (ChAdOx1 nCoV-19) in healthy adults. Trial participant PBMC samples were collected at day 0 and day 28 after the second dose for TCRbeta chain sequencing.

Here the chain combines TRBV7-9 and TRBJ2-3, with TRBD2 perhaps the D gene, on 6 matching bases. The input for sequencing was peripheral blood, taken 28 days after the second AZD1222 dose. This sequence was found in an adult who received the AZD1222 COVID-19 vaccine. In nucleotide form, the sequence is TGTGCCAGCAGCTCCGCTGGAGGGAGTGCAGATTTGTCGCAGTATTTT. This is translated as CASSSAGGSADLSQYF.